Reported below is one T cell receptor (beta chain). The antigen it binds to is not known. Base qualities are not at hand, and no much larger clone is one base apart. The data originate from a study of blood T cells in healthy people across ages (dated by TCRdb to between 2014 and 2016). About the investigation overall: In model experiments, template switching captured about one uniquely barcoded TCR beta cDNA molecule for every two T cells. Age-related changes in TCR beta repertoire diversity were measured in the study by deep sequencing normalized with unique cDNA molecular identifiers. The study analyzed two additional independent replicas of 1 million unique cDNA reads from the same blood draw for two donors, one aged 18 to 30 and one aged 80 or older. Donors were grouped into four age groups: young (average 16 years), middle-aged (less than 40), aged (around 62) and long-lived (82). Broader findings and caveats from the paper: Observed TCR beta diversity per million T cells fell roughly linearly with age, and a significant reduction was already apparent by age around 40. Estimates of total diversity based on one million sequenced T cells were considered lower bounds and underestimates. Since profiling was done on bulk unsorted PBMCs, naive and antigen-experienced compartments could not be conclusively compared. Donor CMV infection status was unknown, potentially confounding age-related changes in expanded clonotypes. Compared with the aged group, more naive CD4+ T cells, fewer expanded clones and increased TCR diversity were shown by the long-lived group, suggesting age selection. Observed TCR beta diversity correlated strongly with the percentage of naive T cells measured by flow cytometry.

Donors were a few dozen systemically healthy Caucasian individuals from Russia aged 6 to 90 years. Each donor gave ten milliliters of peripheral blood, collected into EDTA-treated Vacutainer tubes. PBMCs were isolated by Ficoll-Paque density-gradient centrifugation, with at least 7 million obtained per sample. Total RNA, at least 5.5 micrograms per sample, was extracted from PBMCs with Trizol reagent. Naive CD45RAhigh/CD27high T cell percentages were measured by flow cytometry on a PBMC aliquot from every donor. Library construction relied on 5' RACE. These reads were obtained on an Illumina HiSeq 2500. A second PCR of about 6 to 12 cycles was run with a J-beta primer mix and a sample-barcoded 5' primer. A template-switch 5' adaptor carrying 12 random nucleotides introduced a unique molecular identifier onto each TCR beta cDNA molecule. Each sample yielded at least 3 million CDR3-containing paired-end reads. All of the RNA was converted into first-strand cDNA using the Mint cDNA synthesis kit, with a TRBC-specific oligonucleotide serving as the primer. Following uracil-DNA glycosylase treatment, all cDNA underwent a first 18-cycle PCR with the universal primers M1SS and BC2_uni_R. Per the authors' processing: Each sample was normalized by randomly selecting 1 million high-quality reads, each carrying a distinct molecular identifier. Instead of being binned into consensus sequences, reads with shared molecular identifiers were discarded. MiTCR, with a Q25 quality threshold and the strictest error-elimination algorithm, was used for CDR3 identification, clonotype clustering and error correction. Lower-bound total TCR beta diversity was estimated with a nonparametric unseen species model using Euler transformation. The public reads were run again by TCRdb, first through fastp at Q25 and then through MiXCR, and only productive beta chains were kept. CDR3 protein sequences are deduplicated, and each keeps its most common genes and DNA. The V and J calls here are based on TCRdb, not the publication. For this sample the table gives under 1,100,000 distinct CDR3 sequences, of which about 23% were detected only once. The top ten clones comprise approximately 0.79% of the sample.

The CDR3 holds 12 amino acids from the cysteine to the phenylalanine. Of all the DNA, just the CDR3 is kept, 36 bases in frame from base 1. Looking up the germline V gene yields CDR1 SQVTM and CDR2 ANQGSEA. Cut back by 5 bases and 5 bases, the V and J ends lie 13 bases apart. This sample also appeared in a second study, on T cells of mothers and their children. As that second paper reports: Donors were nine systemically healthy Caucasian individuals: three mothers and their six children. cDNA synthesis used all of the extracted RNA, with roughly 1.5 ug of RNA in each 15 ul reaction. Sample barcodes and 2-4 random nucleotides were added via the M1S primer in the second PCR. Each mother yielded over 10 million TCR beta CDR3 reads and each child 3 million to 3.5 million reads. TCR recombination output is similarly shaped by thymic selection in related and unrelated pairs, with a minor effect exerted by inherited differences. Normalized repertoire overlap was always found to be slightly, but never significantly, higher in related mother-child pairs than in unrelated mother-child pairs. With a sensitivity of approximately 92 clones per million clonotypes, no persistent microchimeric T cell clones were detected. In the study, deep NGS was used to compare the TCR beta repertoires of mothers and children, and features distinguishing related mother-child pairs from unrelated individuals were sought. Mothers averaged approximately 41 +/- 4 years of age and children averaged approximately 12 +/- 4 years. After adapters were ligated using NEBNext reagents, the libraries underwent 100+100 nt paired-end sequencing on an Illumina HiSeq 2000. Mother and child libraries were prepared a month apart and sequenced in separate runs to prevent cross-contamination. Each donor had between about 450,000 and 2,100,000 distinct TCR beta clonotypes identified. Naive TCR beta clonotypes were estimated from low-frequency clonotypes matched to each donor's FACS-determined naive share, without sorting.

This receptor chain uses TRBV29-1 and TRBJ2-7; the D region possibly corresponds to TRBD1 (6 bases align). The sequenced sample consisted of blood. The receptor was derived from a girl aged 2 to 10 in good health. In nucleotides, the sequence is TGCAGCGTTTTGTCAGGGGTCCACGAGCAGTACTTC. It codes for CSVLSGVHEQYF.